Each of the 12 T cell receptor beta chains below was sequenced from the same sample in a study of T cell changes during pregnancy in multiple sclerosis. The repertoire was sequenced with immunoSEQ multiplex PCR; TCRdb's copy has only in-frame clones and lacks some. The sample carries tens of thousands of clones, roughly 90% recorded once. The specimen comprised peripheral blood, sampled in the first trimester of pregnancy. These receptors all stem from a female donor with multiple sclerosis, enrolled in a pregnancy study.

This sequence joins TRBV28 and TRBJ1-1; possibly TRBD1 for D (6 bases). The CDR3 has 13 residues. With 2 bases removed from V and 5 bases from J, the gap between germline ends came to 9 bases. Germline V gene lookup returns CDR1 MDHEN and CDR2 SYDVKM. The CDR3 DNA reads TGTGCCAGCAGTTTACAGGGGCAGACTGAAGCTTTCTTT. Translated, it gives CASSLQGQTEAFF.

The chain employs TRBV4-1 and TRBJ1-3; 9 positions agree with TRBD1. The CDR3 is 15 residues long. The V segment lost 3 bases and the J segment 3 bases; nucleotides outside the gene matches: 3. CDR1 and CDR2 from the germline V gene are MGHRA and YSYEKL. For the CDR3, the DNA is TGCGCCAGCAGCCATAGGACAGGGGATGGAAACACCATATATTTT. Amino acids: CASSHRTGDGNTIYF.

V usage is TRBV27 and J usage is TRBJ1-1, with D tentatively TRBD1 (5 bases). V was shortened by 5 bases and J by 5 bases, with 18 bases between the two germline ends. The germline V gene has CDR1 MNHEY and CDR2 SMNVEV (reference sequence). The CDR3 sequence is 15 residues long. In DNA, the CDR3 is TGTGCCAGCAGTCCCGGGGGGGTACGGCGAACTGAAGCTTTCTTT. Protein: CASSPGGVRRTEAFF.

V usage is TRBV5-4 and J usage is TRBJ2-2; D might be TRBD2 (6 bases). V was shortened by 4 bases and J by 3 bases, with 13 bases between the two germline ends. Germline assignment: CDR1 SGHNT and CDR2 YYREEE (reference sequence). The CDR3 covers 15 residues. The CDR3 protein is CASSPGGGDTGELFF. CDR3 sequence (DNA): TGTGCCAGCAGCCCCGGGGGTGGGGACACCGGGGAGCTGTTTTTT.

The chain combines TRBV28 with TRBJ2-2; 10 bases are a match to TRBD2. Per germline, CDR1 MDHEN and CDR2 SYDVKM. The CDR3 has 16 residues. Germline trimming cut 6 bases from V and 1 base from J; bases unmatched to any gene: 5. In DNA, the CDR3 is TGTGCCAGCAGGCCTAGCGGGAGAGAGAACACCGGGGAGCTGTTTTTT. Its translation: CASRPSGRENTGELFF.

This sequence joins TRBV10-3 and TRBJ2-3, with D possibly TRBD2 on 7 matching bases. The CDR3 contains 13 residues. Trimming took 5 bases from V and 4 from J, leaving 10 bases between them. Germline V gene data show CDR1 as ENHRY and CDR2 as SYGVKD. In nucleotides, the CDR3 is TGTGCCATCAGTCGGGGGGCGGCAGATACGCAGTATTTT. Its protein is CAISRGAADTQYF.

The rearrangement links TRBV28 to TRBJ1-2; the D gene is possibly TRBD1 (5 bases). Trimming took off 4 bases at V and 6 bases at J, with 15 bases between the two ends. Looked up from germline, CDR1 is MDHEN and CDR2 is SYDVKM. This CDR3 has 14 residues. The CDR3 bases are TGTGCCAGCAGTTGGACAAGGGGAGGAGATGGCTACACCTTC. Translating gives CASSWTRGGDGYTF.

In this sample, this clone turned up a few times. V gene TRBV28 combines with J gene TRBJ1-1; tentatively, D is TRBD1 (5 bases). This CDR3 contains 12 residues. V was clipped by 6 bases and J by 1 base, with 6 bases between them. CDR1 and CDR2 (germline): MDHEN, SYDVKM. CDR3 in DNA: TGTGCCAGCAGGGGGGGGAACACTGAAGCTTTCTTT. As protein: CASRGGNTEAFF.

The chain employs TRBV5-1 and TRBJ1-5, with TRBD1 as a possible D gene (6 bases). With 7 bases removed from V and 3 bases from J, the gap between germline ends came to 26 bases. The CDR3 spans 18 residues. The V gene's germline CDR1 is SGHRS and CDR2 YFSETQ. The chain's CDR3 is CASHTNKQGGEYNQPQHF. DNA for the CDR3: TGCGCCAGCCACACAAATAAGCAAGGGGGGGAATACAATCAGCCCCAGCATTTT. Drawing the rest from reference TRBV5-1 and TRBJ1-5, the complete variable domain is KAGVTQTPRYLIKTRGQQVTLSCSPISGHRSVSWYQQTPGQGLQFLFEYFSETQRNKGNFPGRFSGRQFSNSRSEMNVSTLELGDSALYLCASHTNKQGGEYNQPQHFGDGTRLSIL.

This clone was counted once. The CDR3 DNA is TGTGCCAGCAGTGTGGCCCGGACAGGGGATAGCACCATATATTTT. Its protein product is CASSVARTGDSTIYF. V usage is TRBV2 and J usage is TRBJ1-3, with TRBD1 matching over 9 bases. V lost 4 bases, J lost 9 bases, and 10 bases stayed unmatched. The germline gives CDR1 SNHLY, CDR2 FYNNEI. This CDR3 is 15 amino acids long.

This clone came up once. The chain carries TRBV7-9 and TRBJ2-3, with a tentative D call TRBD1 (6 bases). The CDR3 length is 16 residues. Germline V CDR1 and CDR2: SEHNR, FQNEAQ (reference sequence). V lost 5 bases and J lost 2, with 17 bases in between. CDR3 protein: CASSLQSTGYTDTQYF. For the CDR3, the DNA is TGTGCCAGCAGCCTTCAATCGACAGGCTACACAGATACGCAGTATTTT.

The rearrangement joins TRBV19 to TRBJ1-5, with TRBD1 matching 8 bases. The CDR3 consists of 15 residues. Per the germline V gene, CDR1 is LNHDA and CDR2 is SQIVND (reference sequence). Unmatched junction bases numbered 6, after V lost 5 bases and J lost 3 bases. CDR3 in amino acids: CASSPRTGINQPQHF. The CDR3 DNA follows: TGTGCCAGTAGTCCTCGGACAGGGATCAATCAGCCCCAGCATTTT.